This T cell receptor (beta chain) comes out of a study of T cell responses to AZD1222 COVID-19 vaccine (dated by TCRdb to the early 2020s). At the level of the whole study: TCR sequencing covered 230 or so trial participants: 200 to 210 given two doses of AZD1222 and around 26 given two doses of MenACWY control vaccine. Trial participants were enrolled by age into subgroups of 18-55, 56-69 and 70-plus years, and around 150, 29 and 61 TCR-sequenced participants, respectively, were included in these subgroups. Summary of the overall study and its limitations: After two AZD1222 doses, spike-specific TCR breadth and depth were significantly higher than at day 0 and than in MenACWY recipients. Participants were mostly white British and included more females than males, and it was suggested by the authors that clonal diversity may have been underestimated. Because no samples from the day 14 peak response were available, repertoires could be characterized only after the peak T cell response. The 56-69-year group was small, and its depth increase did not reach significance, likely because of low power. CD4 TCRs associated with the vaccine covered the entire spike protein, and the dominant responses were in regions 160-218 and 743-854. Nearly half of unique spike-specific TCRs reportedly recognized epitopes outside regions mutated in the B.1.351 and B.1.1.7 variants. Conclusions about previously exposed vaccinees are limited, since just six AZD1222 recipients were seropositive for SARS-CoV-2 at baseline.

Read against the paper, the sample's time point label means: about 28 days (+/-7) after the second vaccine dose. AZD1222 recipients whose second dose came at about 4 weeks and those whose second dose came at about 12 weeks were combined into one group, since spike-specific TCR depth and breadth did not differ between the two schedules. The vaccinee samples were drawn from two UK trials, COV001 and COV002, one of which was a single-blind randomized controlled phase 2/3 trial testing AZD1222 (ChAdOx1 nCoV-19) in healthy adults. For TCRbeta chain sequencing, PBMC samples from trial participants were taken at day 0 and at day 28 after the second dose. The CDR3 regions of human TCRbeta chains were analyzed by immunosequencing. The published analysis was carried out like this. TCRs in the repertoires were compared against a reference library of SARS-CoV-2-specific TCRs that had been generated with the MIRA antigen-specificity platform. Breadth meant the fraction of unique TCRs that were SARS-CoV-2-associated, whereas depth meant the fraction of total T cells that were SARS-CoV-2-associated. Using the MIRA data, every spike-specific TCR was mapped to the spike region that the TCR reacted to and assigned to either a CD4 or a CD8 class. Log10-transformed breadth and depth values were compared by one-way ANOVA with Sidak's multiple comparisons tests. Drawn from immuneACCESS, this table holds only the in-frame rearrangements with V and J called that TCRdb kept. Clones are partly lost; checked studies trace under half to an unresolved V gene and leave the rest unexplained. V and J calls and clone size come straight from that table; D and trimming were deduced from the DNA. Across this sample there are roughly 98,000 clones, with 84% seen only once. Of the sample, approximately 14% falls within the top ten clones.

Taken from the germline V gene, the CDR1 and CDR2 loops are SGHRS and YFSETQ. The CDR3 measures 16 amino acids from cysteine to phenylalanine. The read is trimmed to its CDR3 DNA, 48 bases read in frame from base 1. V trim: 4 bases; J trim: 0 bases; unmatched bases: 7. A note on this clone: It lacks a known antigen. Base qualities are not provided; no much larger clone lies one nucleotide away.

The V and J segments used are TRBV5-1 and TRBJ2-7, and TRBD2 aligns with 10 junction nucleotides. The material sequenced was peripheral blood, taken 28 days after the second AZD1222 dose. The origin of this receptor is an adult who received the AZD1222 COVID-19 vaccine. The CDR3 is CASSPLAGVRSYEQYF. The DNA sequence is TGCGCCAGCAGCCCCCTAGCGGGAGTCCGCTCCTACGAGCAGTACTTC.